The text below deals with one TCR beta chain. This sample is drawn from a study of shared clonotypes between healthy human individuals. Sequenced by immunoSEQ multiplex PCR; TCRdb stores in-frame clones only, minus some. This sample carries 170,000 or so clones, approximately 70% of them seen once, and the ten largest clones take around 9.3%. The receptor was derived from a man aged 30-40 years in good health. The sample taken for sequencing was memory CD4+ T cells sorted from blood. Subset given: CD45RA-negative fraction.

The CDR3 DNA follows: TGTGCCAGCAGTTACTGGGCTAGCGGGAGGGGGGATGAGCAGTTCTTC. It translates to CASSYWASGRGDEQFF. The V gene is TRBV6-6, the J gene TRBJ2-1, with TRBD2 identical over 12 bases. CDR1 and CDR2 from the germline V gene are MNHNY and SVGAGI (reference sequence). This CDR3 is 16 amino acids long. J gave up 8 bases and V 1 base, and 6 bases lay outside the gene matches.